A single sample gave rise to the 27 T cell receptor beta chains below, sequenced in a study of blood T cells in healthy people across ages. A second roughly 6 to 12 cycle PCR used barcoded and J-beta primers. TCRdb re-analysed the 5' RACE reads in MiXCR, keeping a single row per CDR3 protein. The table lists roughly 1,800,000 distinct CDR3 sequences, roughly 52% of them singletons. Sequences were obtained from blood. The receptor set was obtained from a woman aged 40 to 49 in good health.

This clonotype was detected only a few times. The gene calls are TRBV5-5 and TRBJ2-1, with 15 bases aligning to TRBD2. Germline lookup yields CDR1 SGHKS and CDR2 YYEKEE (reference sequence). Trimming took 8 bases from V and 10 from J; bases not matched to a gene: 4. This CDR3 contains 13 residues. The CDR3 sequence: CASKGTSGGEQFF. CDR3 DNA sequence: TGTGCCAGTAAAGGGACTAGCGGGGGGGAGCAGTTCTTC.

The rearrangement joins TRBV18 to TRBJ2-5; 7 bases are shared with TRBD1. Unmatched junction bases numbered 5, after V lost 8 bases and J lost 2 bases. This CDR3 is built from 13 residues. CDR1 and CDR2 (germline): KGHSH, LQKENI. CDR3 nucleotides: TGTGCCAGCGTGGGACAGCTTCAAGAGACCCAGTACTTC. Amino acids: CASVGQLQETQYF. Variable domain in full (rest from reference TRBV18 and TRBJ2-5): NAGVMQNPRHLVRRRGQEARLRCSPMKGHSHVYWYRQLPEEGLKFMVYLQKENIIDESGMPKERFSAEFPKEGPSILRIQQVVRGDSAAYFCASVGQLQETQYFGPGTRLLVL.

This clonotype came up many times. V gene TRBV9 combines with J gene TRBJ2-1; 8 bases line up with TRBD2. V was pared by 5 bases and J by 0 bases, with 4 bases of the junction left unmatched. The CDR3 extends over 15 amino acids. The germline CDR1 and CDR2 sequences are SGDLS and YYNGEE. The CDR3 DNA is TGTGCCAGCAGTGCAAGCGGGGGCTCCTACAATGAGCAGTTCTTC. It yields the protein CASSASGGSYNEQFF. Complete variable domain (other parts from reference TRBV9 and TRBJ2-1): DSGVTQTPKHLITATGQRVTLRCSPRSGDLSVYWYQQSLDQGLQFLIQYYNGEERAKGNILERFSAQQFPDLHSELNLSSLELGDSALYFCASSASGGSYNEQFFGPGTRLTVL.

The chain joins TRBV7-9 to TRBJ2-3; D not resolved. V was pared by 8 bases and J by 4 bases, with 4 bases between. This CDR3 is built from 10 residues. The germline V gene encodes CDR1 SEHNR and CDR2 FQNEAQ (reference sequence). The CDR3: CASASDTQYF. The CDR3 bases are TGTGCCAGCGCCTCAGATACGCAGTATTTT.

CDR3 protein: CSVQSPQGTYNSPLHF. The CDR3 coding sequence is TGCAGTGTCCAGAGCCCCCAGGGAACCTATAATTCACCCCTCCACTTT. The chain employs TRBV20-1 and TRBJ1-6, with a possible D match to TRBD1 (5 bases). Germline CDR1 is DFQATT and CDR2 is SNEGSKA (reference sequence). V was pared by 7 bases and J by 2 bases, with 18 bases between. This CDR3 spans 16 amino acids.

The gene calls are TRBV28 and TRBJ2-7; D is perhaps TRBD1 (6 bases). V was pared by 5 bases and J by 5 bases, with 22 bases between. This CDR3 spans 16 amino acids. In germline, CDR1 is MDHEN, CDR2 SYDVKM. CDR3 amino acids: CASSPTGYGRAHEQYF. The CDR3 DNA sequence: TGTGCCAGCAGTCCGACAGGTTACGGCCGAGCCCACGAGCAGTACTTC.

The chain uses TRBV5-1 and TRBJ2-7; 7 bases match TRBD1. The ends lost 5 bases at V and 0 bases at J; junction bases unmatched: 8. Germline V gene lookup returns CDR1 SGHRS and CDR2 YFSETQ. CDR3 size: 15 residues. The chain's CDR3 is CASRSDRTLSYEQYF. The CDR3 DNA reads as TGCGCCAGCAGATCGGACAGGACGCTCTCCTACGAGCAGTACTTC.

This chain connects TRBV27 to TRBJ2-4; TRBD2 aligns across 9 bases. This CDR3 contains 16 residues. Trimming removed 5 bases from V and 0 bases from J; junction bases left unmatched: 5. Germline V CDR1 and CDR2: MNHEY, SMNVEV (reference sequence). CDR3 DNA sequence: TGTGCCAGCAGTATCGCGGGGGGGCTAGCCAAAAACATTCAGTACTTC. Encoded protein: CASSIAGGLAKNIQYF.

The chain combines TRBV6-1 with TRBJ2-3; TRBD2 aligns across 12 bases. Germline trimming cut 8 bases from V and 2 bases from J; bases unmatched to any gene: 20. The CDR3 spans 20 residues. Germline CDR1 MNHNS, CDR2 SASEGT. This CDR3 is CASSKKRASGGAAVTDTQYF. The CDR3, as DNA: TGTGCCAGCTCTAAGAAGAGGGCTAGCGGGGGGGCGGCTGTCACAGATACGCAGTATTTT.

This clonotype was seen a few times. V gene TRBV7-9 combines with J gene TRBJ1-2, with D hard to call. This CDR3 is built from 16 residues. V was trimmed by 1 base and J by 1 base, leaving 13 bases between them. Germline V lookup: CDR1 SEHNR, CDR2 FQNEAQ (reference sequence). The DNA of the CDR3 is TGTGCCAGCAGCTTAGGAGGCGGTCAGAATAACTATGGCTACACCTTC. It translates to CASSLGGGQNNYGYTF.

The chain has TRBV20-1 and TRBJ1-4, with D tentatively TRBD1 (6 bases). CDR3 size: 16 residues. Germline V CDR1 and CDR2: DFQATT, SNEGSKA (reference sequence). The V end lost 0 bases, the J end lost 6 bases, and 17 bases lay between the germline ends. DNA of the CDR3: TGCAGTGCTAGAGATCTGTTGGGCAGGGGACATGAAAAACTGTTTTTT. It is translated as CSARDLLGRGHEKLFF.

The chain links TRBV20-1 to TRBJ2-3; possible D gene TRBD2, 6 bases. Germline V gene data show CDR1 as DFQATT and CDR2 as SNEGSKA (reference sequence). V shed 5 bases and J shed 0 bases, with 12 bases lying between them. The CDR3 contains 14 residues. The CDR3: CSAERGESTDTQYF. CDR3 sequence (DNA): TGCAGTGCTGAGCGCGGGGAAAGCACAGATACGCAGTATTTT.

This clonotype was observed once. The V call is TRBV20-1, the J call TRBJ1-6; D uncertain. This CDR3 is built from 15 residues. The germline V gene encodes CDR1 DFQATT and CDR2 SNEGSKA (reference sequence). Trimming took 3 bases from V and 7 from J, leaving 16 bases between them. DNA for the CDR3: TGCAGTGCTAGGGGGAGAGGCAGTTCAAATTCACCCCTCCACTTT. Its translation: CSARGRGSSNSPLHF.

The rearrangement links TRBV9 to TRBJ2-3, with 10 bases aligning to TRBD2. The CDR3 covers 16 residues. Per the germline V gene, CDR1 is SGDLS and CDR2 is YYNGEE. Trimming removed 0 bases from V and 3 bases from J; junction bases left unmatched: 4. DNA for the CDR3: TGTGCCAGCAGCGTAGCCGGGACTAGCGTGACAGATACGCAGTATTTT. Protein product: CASSVAGTSVTDTQYF.

CDR3 in amino acids: CSPMGGQGSDTQYF. Written as DNA, the CDR3 is TGCAGTCCGATGGGCGGACAGGGATCCGATACGCAGTATTTT. The chain uses TRBV20-1 and TRBJ2-3; 8 positions match TRBD1. J lost 6 bases, V lost 8 bases, and 13 bases had no gene match. CDR1 and CDR2 (germline): DFQATT, SNEGSKA (reference sequence). The CDR3 has 14 residues.

The chain links TRBV5-5 to TRBJ1-1; the D gene is possibly TRBD1 (5 bases). V was pared by 2 bases and J by 11 bases, with 10 bases between. This CDR3 contains 11 residues. CDR1 is SGHKS, CDR2 YYEKEE, per germline (reference sequence). CDR3 region: CASSFGGTAFF. As DNA, the CDR3 is TGTGCCAGCAGCTTCGGGGGGACGGCTTTCTTT.

The chain joins TRBV6-4 to TRBJ2-6; no definite D call. Germline V CDR1 and CDR2: MRHNA, SNTAGT. Trimming left V 5 bases short and J 4 bases short, with 15 bases between. The CDR3 runs to 16 residues. This CDR3 reads CASSLQHGTGANVLTF. The CDR3 bases are TGTGCCAGCAGTCTGCAACACGGTACCGGGGCCAACGTCCTGACTTTC.

This clonotype was seen once. This sequence joins TRBV4-1 and TRBJ2-1; D is perhaps TRBD1 (6 bases). Germline V gene sequence: CDR1 MGHRA, CDR2 YSYEKL. The germline V and J ends were trimmed by 0 bases and 2 bases, with 14 bases remaining between them. CDR3 length equals 17 residues. CDR3 coding DNA: TGCGCCAGCAGCCAAGACAGGGGAATCCAACCCTACAATGAGCAGTTCTTC. Protein: CASSQDRGIQPYNEQFF.

This clonotype has just a few counts. The CDR3 coding sequence is TGCGCCAGCAGCTTCAGGGGCGGTGGGGCCAACGTCCTGACTTTC. It encodes CASSFRGGGANVLTF. This chain uses TRBV4-1 with TRBJ2-6, with D tentatively TRBD1 (6 bases). CDR1 and CDR2 from the germline V gene are MGHRA and YSYEKL. The CDR3 is 15 amino acids. The V gene lost 5 bases and the J gene lost 3 bases, with 11 bases spanning the gap.

The V gene is TRBV11-2, the J gene TRBJ2-3; TRBD2 agrees at 9 bases. The V segment lost 3 bases and the J segment 2 bases; nucleotides outside the gene matches: 6. The length of the CDR3 is 16 residues. Germline CDR1 and CDR2: SGHAT and FQNNGV. As DNA, the CDR3 is TGTGCCAGCAGCTTCCCTTCTAGCGGGAACACAGATACGCAGTATTTT. Encoded protein: CASSFPSSGNTDTQYF.

This clonotype was seen a handful of times. The chain couples TRBV20-1 to TRBJ1-4; no clear D gene. Germline CDR1 and CDR2: DFQATT and SNEGSKA (reference sequence). The CDR3 contains 14 residues. V was pared by 5 bases and J by 0 bases, with 10 bases between. For the CDR3, the DNA is TGCAGTGCTCCGGACCGTGCAACTAATGAAAAACTGTTTTTT. This translates into CSAPDRATNEKLFF.

This clonotype was found a few times. The rearrangement uses TRBV28 and TRBJ1-2; D is unclear. V lost 2 bases and J lost 6, with 22 bases in between. Germline loops: CDR1 MDHEN, CDR2 SYDVKM. CDR3 length: 17 amino acids. The DNA of the CDR3 is TGTGCCAGCAGTTTAGAGGGTCTTGGATCACGGGTTGATGGCTACACCTTC. It codes for CASSLEGLGSRVDGYTF.

CDR3 sequence (DNA): TGCGCCAGCAGCCGAGACAGGGTTTCGACCCAGTACTTC. The encoded protein is CASSRDRVSTQYF. This chain links TRBV5-1 with TRBJ2-5; 7 bases map to TRBD1. The CDR3 sequence is 13 residues long. J gave up 7 bases and V 4 bases, and 7 bases lay outside the gene matches. Germline V gives CDR1 SGHRS, CDR2 YFSETQ.

The chain links TRBV5-1 to TRBJ2-7; unclear D gene. Germline-derived CDR1 and CDR2 are SGHRS and YFSETQ. The length of the CDR3 is 13 residues. Trimming took off 0 bases at V and 3 bases at J, with 7 bases between the two ends. The DNA of the CDR3 is TGCGCCAGCAGCTTGGAAGACGGCTACGAGCAGTACTTC. Amino acid sequence: CASSLEDGYEQYF.

This chain joins TRBV5-1 and TRBJ2-1; weak D call: TRBD2 (6 bases). This CDR3 is built from 14 residues. Trimming stripped 6 bases from V and 1 base from J, with 11 bases between. Germline CDR1 reads SGHRS; CDR2 reads YFSETQ. The CDR3, as DNA: TGCGCCAGCACCCCGGGACTTTCCTACAATGAGCAGTTCTTC. Amino acids: CASTPGLSYNEQFF.

The chain is built from TRBV10-3 and TRBJ2-1; TRBD1 agrees at 9 bases. The CDR3 length is 15 residues. V gave up 7 bases and J gave up 8 bases; unmatched junction bases: 12. In germline, CDR1 is ENHRY, CDR2 SYGVKD. CDR3: CAINLDRGLIDEQFF. CDR3 DNA sequence: TGTGCCATCAACCTAGACAGGGGGTTGATCGATGAGCAGTTCTTC.

This clonotype came up once. The chain combines TRBV4-2 with TRBJ1-6; 10 nucleotides agree with TRBD1. Trimming at V came to 4 bases and at J to 10 bases, leaving 7 bases not matched to a gene. Germline assignment: CDR1 LGHNA and CDR2 YNFKEQ. This CDR3 spans 15 amino acids. For the CDR3, the DNA is TGTGCCAGCAGCCCGACGGGGGACAGGGGCTCACCCCTCCACTTT. Protein sequence: CASSPTGDRGSPLHF.